Listed below are T cell receptor beta chains from one sample, sequenced in a study of T-cell reconstitution after alpha-beta-depleted transplantation in children. TCRdb passed the PCR reads through MiXCR, listing each CDR3 protein once. The data hold some 840,000 distinct CDR3 sequences, with about 16% observed a single time. The specimen comprised PBMCs, mostly from graft donor cells, sampled 360 days after TCRalphabeta/CD19-depleted stem cell transplant. The receptors stem from a male patient younger than 18 who had a stem cell transplant for acute lymphoblastic leukemia, so the T cells may come from the graft donor. Both conserved end residues are part of each CDR3. A D gene is named only where the DNA matches it firmly.

>TRBV27|TRBD2|TRBJ2-1
CASSLRGPLSSGAYNEQFF
>TRBV3-1|TRBD2|TRBJ2-1
CASSQDQASGWVKGNEQFF
>TRBV20-1|TRBD2|TRBJ2-1
CSARARTSGTYNEQFF
>TRBV20-1|TRBD1|TRBJ2-3
CSAFRWDREWTDTQYF
>TRBV10-3|NA|TRBJ1-2
CAISGQQQYGYTF
>TRBV5-1|NA|TRBJ1-1
CASSLWPGENTEAFF
>TRBV5-1|NA|TRBJ1-4
CASSMDGRNEKLFF
>TRBV5-1|TRBD1|TRBJ2-4
CASSPDRGDIQYF
>TRBV20-1|NA|TRBJ2-3
CRCSRSRGTDTQYF
>TRBV4-1|NA|TRBJ2-3
CASSQGRMGVTDTQYF
>TRBV5-1|NA|TRBJ2-7
CASSLVSGGPYEQYF
>TRBV15|NA|TRBJ2-1
CATGYYGNEQFF
>TRBV4-1|TRBD2|TRBJ2-1
CASSLLGLAINEQFF
>TRBV15|NA|TRBJ2-5
CATSRGVLNVKTQYF
>TRBV19|NA|TRBJ1-2
CASSMATYYGYTF
>TRBV5-1|TRBD1|TRBJ2-7
CASSPQTGYDEQYF
>TRBV20-1|NA|TRBJ2-7
CSVPRLVGHEQYF
>TRBV27|TRBD1|TRBJ2-7
CASSWGQGPTEQYF
>TRBV6-5|NA|TRBJ2-3
CASSYSRRSGTDTQYF
>TRBV24-1|NA|TRBJ2-3
CATSDFKIPFTDTQYF
>TRBV12-5|NA|TRBJ2-3
CASGSQGGHVTDTQYF
>TRBV2|TRBD1|TRBJ1-2
CASSETGQGLGYTF
>TRBV12-3/TRBV12-4|NA|TRBJ1-2
CASSPGLGSYGYTF
>TRBV7-9|TRBD1|TRBJ2-7
CASSLDRESFYEQYF
>TRBV20-1|TRBD1|TRBJ2-7
CSAPPGQGTYEQYF
>TRBV7-9|NA|TRBJ2-2
CASSSRRVNTGELFF
>TRBV20-1|NA|TRBJ2-5
CSARGPGQETQYF
>TRBV20-1|NA|TRBJ2-4
CSGGTWGIQYF
>TRBV4-1|NA|TRBJ2-7
CASSHWGWDGISYEQYF
>TRBV7-9|TRBD2|TRBJ2-1
CASRGTTAVNEQFF
>TRBV12-3/TRBV12-4|NA|TRBJ1-2
CASSFSAPSLGYTF
>TRBV18|NA|TRBJ2-7
CASSREGHTYEQYF